This TCR beta chain was documented in a study of blood T cell repertoires in COVID-19. Study background: Samples came from the United States, Italy and Spain, spanning acute and convalescent COVID-19. T cells, B-cell-depleted T cells, or PBMCs provided the cDNA or gDNA that served as material.

How the authors handled the data: From reference gene primer amplification, estimates of nucleated cell counts were derived. Method: immunoSEQ multiplex PCR; TCRdb's copy keeps in-frame clones and lacks some. V and J calls and clone size come straight from that table; D and trimming were deduced from the DNA. The sample holds roughly 250,000 clones, about 88% seen once. Either two negative PCRs, clearance, or symptom resolution qualified Cohort 3 donors as recovered. Germline loops: CDR1 KGHSH, CDR2 LQKENI. V shed 4 bases, J shed 9 bases, and the junction held 2 bases outside the gene matches. There are 12 residues in the CDR3. This clone was counted a single time. The sample contains more than one DNA sequence encoding this CDR3.

The TCR sequence derives from a woman aged 50 to 65 who had recovered from COVID-19. The J gene is TRBJ2-1, the V gene TRBV18; 8 positions agree with TRBD2. The source material was PBMCs or T cells enriched from blood (not recorded which). The CDR3, as DNA: TGTGCCAGCTCACGAACTAGCGGTGAGCAGTTCTTC. It encodes CASSRTSGEQFF.